Presented here are 5 T cell receptor beta chains from one specimen sequenced in a study of T cells in Graves' hyperthyroidism and ophthalmopathy. TCR beta CDR3 sequences were amplified from RNA transcripts. Using the HTBI primer set, a first-round RT-PCR was run on the TCR CDR3. TCRdb ran MiXCR on the multiplex PCR reads and lists one entry per CDR3 protein. The sample includes about half a million distinct CDR3 sequences, 15% to 20% of them seen just once. Sequenced: blood. All receptors come from a middle-aged man with Graves' ophthalmopathy.

This clonotype came up many times. The chain is built from TRBV7-3 and TRBJ2-2; weak D call: TRBD1 (6 bases). This CDR3 has 15 residues. The V and J ends lost 4 bases and 1 base respectively, with 10 bases between them. Germline assignment: CDR1 SGHTA and CDR2 FQGTGA. The CDR3 DNA sequence: TGTGCCAGCAGCTCTACGGACAGGAACACCGGGGAGCTGTTTTTT. It translates to CASSSTDRNTGELFF. Variable domain in full (rest from reference TRBV7-3 and TRBJ2-2): GAGVSQTPSNKVTEKGKYVELRCDPISGHTALYWYRQSLGQGPEFLIYFQGTGAADDSGLPNDRFFAVRPEGSVSTLKIQRTERGDSAVYLCASSSTDRNTGELFFGEGSRLTVL.

This chain uses TRBV7-9 with TRBJ1-4; D uncertain. The V gene's germline CDR1 is SEHNR and CDR2 FQNEAQ (reference sequence). CDR3 length: 16 amino acids. The V end lost 4 bases, the J end lost 8 bases, and 20 bases lay between the germline ends. The CDR3 DNA sequence: TGTGCCAGCAGCTCCGGAGGTTTGGGCGTAATCGAAAAACTGTTTTTT. It is translated as CASSSGGLGVIEKLFF.

The chain combines TRBV5-6 with TRBJ2-1; TRBD2 might be the D (5 bases). Germline loops: CDR1 SGHDT, CDR2 YYEEEE. Trimming took 5 bases from V and 9 from J, leaving 24 bases between them. The CDR3 extends over 16 amino acids. CDR3 sequence reads: CASRSVRARENSEQFF. The CDR3 coding sequence is TGTGCCAGCAGGTCCGTCCGGGCCCGGGAAAACAGTGAGCAGTTCTTC.

V usage is TRBV20-1 and J usage is TRBJ1-1; the D is unclear. This CDR3 contains 13 residues. Deletions cut 0 bases from V and 3 bases from J, with 8 bases between. Per germline, CDR1 DFQATT and CDR2 SNEGSKA (reference sequence). The CDR3 protein is CSARETDHTEAFF. CDR3 nucleotide sequence: TGCAGTGCTAGAGAAACAGACCACACTGAAGCTTTCTTT.

This clonotype was seen only a few times. The CDR3 nucleotides are TGCGCCAGCAGCCAAGAGGCCGACAGGGGAGGTGGCTACACCTTC. Encoded protein: CASSQEADRGGGYTF. This chain uses TRBV4-3 with TRBJ1-2; 8 bases line up with TRBD1. The ends lost 0 bases at V and 7 bases at J; junction bases unmatched: 7. Per germline, CDR1 LGHNA and CDR2 YSLEER. The CDR3 runs to 15 residues.